This TCR beta chain originates from a study of T cells in Graves' hyperthyroidism and ophthalmopathy. Comments on this clonotype: Its antigen is currently unknown. The final CDR3 position lacks the conserved phenylalanine or tryptophan, pointing to a likely read error.

Between the trimmed V and J ends, which lost 8 bases and 3 bases, there was a span of 10 bases. Germline V lookup: CDR1 LNHDA, CDR2 SQIVND (reference sequence). This CDR3 region has 13 residues. Study-wide results and caveats: The model made its ophthalmopathy prediction, and onset followed a median roughly 6.5 months later. Ophthalmopathy stood apart from stable hyperthyroidism in a 13 V-J model.

Absence of ophthalmopathy progression within 18 months defined stable Graves' hyperthyroidism. What was amplified from RNA transcripts were TCR beta CDR3 regions. The TCR CDR3 first-round RT-PCR relied on the HTBI primer set. TCRdb recomputed calls from the multiplex PCR reads with MiXCR, one row per CDR3 protein. The sample has roughly 98,000 distinct CDR3 sequences; about 37% are singletons. The receptor comes from a woman aged 25-40 years with Graves' hyperthyroidism. Material for sequencing was peripheral blood or thyroid tissue (not recorded which). V and J are TRBV19 and TRBJ1-4; D gene uncertain. The CDR3 sequence: CASEVNPNEKLFC. The CDR3 nucleotides are TGTGCCAGTGAAGTTAACCCTAATGAAAAACTGTTTTGT.